These T cell receptor beta chains were read from a single sample in a study of pediatric ulcerative colitis. Produced via immunoSEQ multiplex PCR; TCRdb's table is partial and in-frame only. Of about 36,000 clones listed, 70% to 90% are singletons. The material sequenced was blood. These receptors came from a girl aged 5 to 17 with moderate ulcerative colitis. Both conserved end residues are part of each CDR3. Fields, in order: clone size, V gene, J gene, D gene, CDR3 DNA, CDR3 protein. The D gene is left open where the match is weak. Expanded clones get a size class; other rows say once, few or many, or leave the size out.

-	TRBV30	TRBJ1-5	TRBD1	TGTGCCTACCGCATCCCAGGGGGACAGGGATATCAGCCCCAGCATTTT	CAYRIPGGQGYQPQHF
-	TRBV10-3	TRBJ2-1	TRBD2	TGTGCCATCAGTGACCTCGGGGGGGCTGCAAATGAGCAGTTCTTC	CAISDLGGAANEQFF
once	TRBV14	TRBJ1-2	TRBD1	TGTGCCAGCAGCCGACCGGGACAGGGGTATTATGGCTACACCTTC	CASSRPGQGYYGYTF
-	TRBV19	TRBJ2-6	-	TGTGCCAGTAGTATAGGAGGGATCTCTGGGGCCAACGTCCTGACTTTC	CASSIGGISGANVLTF
-	TRBV30	TRBJ1-6	TRBD1	TGTGCCTGGAGTTTTACAGGGGGTTCGGGATCACCCCTCCACTTT	CAWSFTGGSGSPLHF
-	TRBV10-3	TRBJ2-1	-	TGTGCCATCGGTTCGTCAGGGTACAATGAGCAGTTCTTC	CAIGSSGYNEQFF
-	TRBV19	TRBJ2-2	-	TGTGCCAGTAGTATACCCCGGGGGGCCGCCGGGGAGCTGTTTTTT	CASSIPRGAAGELFF
-	TRBV6-6	TRBJ1-1	-	TGTGCCAGCAGCTCTAAAATGAACACTGAAGCTTTCTTT	CASSSKMNTEAFF
few	TRBV30	TRBJ1-1	TRBD1	TGTGCCTGGGAAACCGGGACAGGGGCGACTGAAGCTTTCTTT	CAWETGTGATEAFF
-	TRBV5-1	TRBJ1-5	-	TGCGCCAGCAGCTTGGCCGGGGGCGTCAATCAGCCCCAGCATTTT	CASSLAGGVNQPQHF
-	TRBV19	TRBJ1-1	TRBD1	TGTGCCAGTAGGAACGAGAGGACAGGAAAAAATGAAGCTTTCTTT	CASRNERTGKNEAFF
-	TRBV4-3	TRBJ1-1	TRBD1	TGCGCCAGCAGCCCCCAGGACAGGGCGAACACTGAAGCTTTCTTT	CASSPQDRANTEAFF
-	TRBV25-1	TRBJ2-1	-	TGTGCCAGCAGTGAATCTGTCTACAATGAGCAGTTCTTC	CASSESVYNEQFF
-	TRBV18	TRBJ1-4	-	TGTGCCAGCTCACCATTATATAGTGCAACTAATGAAAAACTGTTTTTT	CASSPLYSATNEKLFF
-	TRBV10-3	TRBJ1-1	-	TGTGCCATCAGTGGGATTGCGGGGCAGGGCACTGAAGCTTTCTTT	CAISGIAGQGTEAFF
-	TRBV7-2	TRBJ1-3	-	TGTGCCAGCAGCATTACGGGGGGCGCCTCTGGAAACACCATATATTTT	CASSITGGASGNTIYF
-	TRBV25-1	TRBJ1-5	-	TGTGCCAGCAGCCGGGGGGGGAATCAGCCCCAGCATTTT	CASSRGGNQPQHF
-	TRBV7-2	TRBJ1-2	-	TGTGCCAGCAGCTTAGGTGGGACACCTCTTAACTATGGCTACACCTTC	CASSLGGTPLNYGYTF
-	TRBV4-3	TRBJ1-2	-	TGCGCCAGCAGCCAAGACAGGGGCGCGAACTATGGCTACACCTTC	CASSQDRGANYGYTF
-	TRBV4-2	TRBJ2-3	-	TGTGCCAGCAGCCAAGGGGTCGGGGCCACAGATACGCAGTATTTT	CASSQGVGATDTQYF
-	TRBV5-1	TRBJ1-1	TRBD1	TGCGCCAGCAGCTTGGGACAGGGGGTAGCTGAAGCTTTCTTT	CASSLGQGVAEAFF
-	TRBV5-1	TRBJ1-2	-	TGCGCCAGCAGCTTGGAAGCAGGCGCCAACTATGGCTACACCTTC	CASSLEAGANYGYTF
-	TRBV5-1	TRBJ2-7	-	TGCGCCAGCAGCGCGGTCGAAGGCGGCGAGAAGTACTTC	CASSAVEGGEKYF
-	TRBV27	TRBJ1-1	-	TGTGCCAGCAGTTTTGGGAGCCAGCGAGACTCTGAAGCTTTCTTT	CASSFGSQRDSEAFF
-	TRBV6-1	TRBJ2-1	-	TGTGCCAGCAGTGAATATTGGGGGGTACCCTACAATGAGCAGTTCTTC	CASSEYWGVPYNEQFF
-	TRBV2	TRBJ2-1	-	TGTGCCAGCAGTCAACAAGGGAGGCCCTACAATGAGCAGTTCTTC	CASSQQGRPYNEQFF
-	TRBV11-3	TRBJ2-3	-	TGTGCCAGCAGCTTAGATTCATGGGCAGATACGCAGTATTTT	CASSLDSWADTQYF
-	TRBV11-2	TRBJ1-2	-	TGTGCCAGCAGCCCAAAGGGGCCCACCTATGGCTACACCTTC	CASSPKGPTYGYTF
-	TRBV30	TRBJ2-7	-	TGTGCCTGGAGTCCGGGCCGGCCCCACGAGCAGTACTTC	CAWSPGRPHEQYF
-	TRBV30	TRBJ1-1	-	TGTGCCTGGCATCCGTCCTTAAACACTGAAGCTTTCTTT	CAWHPSLNTEAFF
few	TRBV7-3	TRBJ2-3	-	TGTGCCAGCAGCTTAAGTGGGGATACGCAGTATTTT	CASSLSGDTQYF
-	TRBV9	TRBJ2-3	TRBD2	TGTGCCAGCAGCGTATCAGCGGGGGACACAGATACGCAGTATTTT	CASSVSAGDTDTQYF
-	TRBV7-2	TRBJ2-3	TRBD1	TGTGCCAGCAGCTTAGGAAGGGACAGGGCGCCAGATACGCAGTATTTT	CASSLGRDRAPDTQYF
-	TRBV28	TRBJ2-3	TRBD2	TGTGCCAGCAGTTTCGGGCTAGCGGTTAGCACAGATACGCAGTATTTT	CASSFGLAVSTDTQYF
once	TRBV6-6	TRBJ2-1	-	TGTGCCAGCAGTTACTCGATGGGGGGTAGGTACAATGAGCAGTTCTTC	CASSYSMGGRYNEQFF
-	TRBV30	TRBJ2-1	-	TGTGCCTGGAGATCATGGGATGAGCAGTTCTTC	CAWRSWDEQFF
-	TRBV19	TRBJ1-1	-	TGTGCCAGTAGTACCCTAAACACTGAAGCTTTCTTT	CASSTLNTEAFF
-	TRBV7-9	TRBJ2-5	-	TGTGCCAGCAGCTTAGTCGCACAACCCCACGAGACCCAGTACTTC	CASSLVAQPHETQYF
-	TRBV9	TRBJ2-2	TRBD2	TGTGCCAGCAGCCGTGAAATAGCGGGGGGGAACACCGGGGAGCTGTTTTTT	CASSREIAGGNTGELFF
-	TRBV2	TRBJ1-1	-	TGTGCCAGCAGCTCCCAGACCGAGAGCACTGAAGCTTTCTTT	CASSSQTESTEAFF
few	TRBV6-5	TRBJ1-1	-	TGTGCCAGCAGTTACTCAATCGGTGAAGCTTTCTTT	CASSYSIGEAFF
-	TRBV18	TRBJ1-3	-	TGTGCCAGCTCACCCCTCGGTATGGACACCATATATTTT	CASSPLGMDTIYF
-	TRBV30	TRBJ2-5	-	TGTGCCTGGAGTGGGGGACTGAATCAAGAGACCCAGTACTTC	CAWSGGLNQETQYF
-	TRBV7-9	TRBJ2-7	-	TGTGCCAGCAGCCCCGGGCCAACCTACGAGCAGTACTTC	CASSPGPTYEQYF
once	TRBV5-1	TRBJ2-7	-	TGCGCCAGCAGCCAGAATGGTCGGGAACTCTACGAGCAGTACTTC	CASSQNGRELYEQYF
few	TRBV14	TRBJ1-1	TRBD1	TGTGCCAGCAGCCAGATAACAGGGGATGCTTTCTTT	CASSQITGDAFF
-	TRBV5-5	TRBJ2-7	TRBD2	TGTGCCAGCAGGGAGGGACTAGCCTACGAGCAGTACTTC	CASREGLAYEQYF
-	TRBV19	TRBJ1-2	-	TGTGCCAGTAGTATCCGACAGCTTAACTATGGCTACACCTTC	CASSIRQLNYGYTF
-	TRBV9	TRBJ2-3	-	TGTGCCAGCAGCGCCATAGGGGGTACCGGCACAGATACGCAGTATTTT	CASSAIGGTGTDTQYF
-	TRBV7-2	TRBJ1-1	-	TGTGCCAGCAGCTTAGAGCCGGCCGGTGTGAACACTGAAGCTTTCTTT	CASSLEPAGVNTEAFF
-	TRBV7-9	TRBJ1-6	TRBD1	TGTGCCAGCAGCTCAACCGGACAGGGAGATTCACCCCTCCACTTT	CASSSTGQGDSPLHF
-	TRBV6-4	TRBJ2-3	-	TGTGCCAGCAGTAGCGGGAGCACAGATACGCAGTATTTT	CASSSGSTDTQYF
-	TRBV5-4	TRBJ2-2	-	TGTGCCAGCAGCTTGGTTAGCGTGGGGGAGCTGTTTTTT	CASSLVSVGELFF